Listed below are T cell receptor beta chains from one sample, sequenced in a study of blood T cell repertoires in COVID-19. TCRdb's copy holds only in-frame clones and misses some; the assay was immunoSEQ multiplex PCR. The table has under 250,000 clones, approximately 89% seen once. Material for sequencing was PBMCs or T cells enriched from blood (not recorded which). These receptors were obtained from a woman aged 30 to 39 with acute COVID-19. Both conserved end residues are part of each CDR3. D genes are given only for firm matches. Some rows mark clone size as missing; the rest say once, few, many or name a class of expanded clone.

clone_size,d_call,j_call,v_call,cdr3_nt,cdr3_aa
NA,NA,TRBJ2-1,TRBV9,TGTGCCAGCAGCGCTTTCGGGACTTTCAATGAGCAGTTCTTC,CASSAFGTFNEQFF
NA,TRBD1,TRBJ1-6,TRBV9,TGTGCCAGCAGCGGACCGGGACAGTATAATTCACCCCTCCACTTT,CASSGPGQYNSPLHF
NA,TRBD2,TRBJ2-3,TRBV7-8,TGTGCCAGCACCGGGGGGGGGCGAAGAGATACGCAGTATTTT,CASTGGGRRDTQYF
NA,TRBD1,TRBJ2-3,TRBV5-4,TGTGCCAGCAGCTTCGACAGGGGTTTTACAGATACGCAGTATTTT,CASSFDRGFTDTQYF
NA,TRBD1,TRBJ1-2,TRBV2,TGTGCCAGCGGACAGGGGGGAAATGCGAACTATGGCTACACCTTC,CASGQGGNANYGYTF
NA,NA,TRBJ1-3,TRBV2,TGTGCCAGCAGTGGGGAGGGACTCTCTGGAAACACCATATATTTT,CASSGEGLSGNTIYF
NA,NA,TRBJ2-7,TRBV5-1,TGCGCCAGCAGCCCAACGCCAAGTGCCACGAGCTCCTACGAGCAGTACTTC,CASSPTPSATSSYEQYF
few,TRBD1,TRBJ2-7,TRBV19,TGTGCCAGTAGGATATCGGGACAGGGGTTCTACGAGCAGTACTTC,CASRISGQGFYEQYF
once,NA,TRBJ2-3,TRBV5-1,TGCGCCAGCAGCCGGTCGGAAGGGGGAAGGGGTTCCACAGATACGCAGTATTTT,CASSRSEGGRGSTDTQYF
NA,NA,TRBJ2-7,TRBV19,TGTGCCAGTAGTAGTGTTGGGAGCTTGGGCTACGAGCAGTACTTC,CASSSVGSLGYEQYF
NA,TRBD1,TRBJ1-5,TRBV27,TGTGCCAGCAGCGGACAGGGAGATCAGCCCCAGCATTTT,CASSGQGDQPQHF
once,TRBD1,TRBJ2-7,TRBV5-5,TGTGCCAGCAGCCGGGACAGAGCCTACGAGCAGTACTTC,CASSRDRAYEQYF
NA,NA,TRBJ1-6,TRBV20-1,TGCAGTGCTAGTGGTCGGGTGCCCTATGAGGAGAATTCACCCCTCCACTTT,CSASGRVPYEENSPLHF
once,TRBD1,TRBJ2-2,TRBV5-4,TGTGCCAGCAGCTTACCCGGGACAGCATCCGGGGAGCTGTTTTTT,CASSLPGTASGELFF
once,NA,TRBJ2-3,TRBV7-9,TGTGCCAGCAGCTCTCCCGGAGGAAGTACAGATACGCAGTATTTT,CASSSPGGSTDTQYF
NA,TRBD1,TRBJ1-5,TRBV28,TGTGCCAGCAGTCCGTCCTTTGGACAGGGAGGAATTTATAGCAATCAGCCCCAGCATTTT,CASSPSFGQGGIYSNQPQHF
NA,TRBD1,TRBJ1-4,TRBV29-1,TGCAGCGTTTCTGACAGGGGAGGAGAAGAAAAACTGTTTTTT,CSVSDRGGEEKLFF
NA,TRBD2,TRBJ2-3,TRBV11-2,TGTGCCAGCAGCTTAGATCGGGGACTAGCAGGGGACACAGATACGCAGTATTTT,CASSLDRGLAGDTDTQYF